This is a list of T cell receptor beta chains from one sample in a study of OX40 agonist ivuxolimab in advanced cancers. Data came from immunoSEQ multiplex PCR; TCRdb stores just in-frame clones and leaves some out. The profile shows 84,000 or so clones, 85% to 95% of them singletons. Sequencing used CD4+ or CD8+ T cells sorted from blood, obtained in a trial of the OX40 agonist ivuxolimab. The receptors here all came from an adult with an advanced solid tumor such as melanoma, head and neck, liver or kidney cancer. Both conserved end residues are part of each CDR3. The order of the fields is clone size, J gene, D gene, V gene, CDR3 DNA, CDR3 protein. D genes are given only for firm matches. Clone size is not always given. Where it is, it says once, few, many or a class for expanded clones.

>.|TRBJ2-7|.|TRBV19
TGTGCTTCGTCGGGATTATTATCCTACGAGCAGTACTTC
CASSGLLSYEQYF
>.|TRBJ2-7|TRBD2|TRBV19
TGTGCCAGTAGTAACGGGAGGGGGTACGAGCAGTACTTC
CASSNGRGYEQYF
>.|TRBJ2-1|.|TRBV9
TGTGCCAGCAGCGACCTGAGTGATGAGCAGTTCTTC
CASSDLSDEQFF
>once|TRBJ2-7|.|TRBV5-4
TGTGCCAGCAGCTTGGCGCTCGTAGAAGGATACGAGCAGTACTTC
CASSLALVEGYEQYF
>.|TRBJ2-5|TRBD2|TRBV29-1
TGCAGCGTTGAAAGTCTAGCGGGAGGGCCCCTTTACCGGTACTTC
CSVESLAGGPLYRYF
>.|TRBJ2-7|TRBD1|TRBV11-1
TGTGCCAGCAGCACGGGACAGGGTATCGACGAGCAGTACTTC
CASSTGQGIDEQYF
>once|TRBJ2-6|.|TRBV21-1
TGTGCCAGCAACAGCGACATCTCTGGGGCCAACGTCCTGACTTTC
CASNSDISGANVLTF
>.|TRBJ2-7|.|TRBV6-1
TGTGCCAGCAGTGAACCCTGGCGGACCTTTAGCTCCTACGAGCAGTACTTC
CASSEPWRTFSSYEQYF
>.|TRBJ2-7|.|TRBV30
TGTGCCTGGAGTGTAGGGGCGGGCGAGCAGTACTTC
CAWSVGAGEQYF
>.|TRBJ2-2|.|TRBV9
TGTGCCAGCAGCGTAGGAATCGGGGAGCTGTTTTTT
CASSVGIGELFF
>.|TRBJ2-7|TRBD2|TRBV14
TGTGCCAGCAGCCCCCCCCTAGCGGGAGTCTACGAGCAGTACTTC
CASSPPLAGVYEQYF
>.|TRBJ1-2|.|TRBV30
TGTGCCTGGACCCCGGACAGCTATGGCTACACCTTC
CAWTPDSYGYTF
>few|TRBJ2-7|.|TRBV7-2
TGTGCCAGCAGCTTGAGTAGGGCCGGTGCGACCTACGAGCAGTACTTC
CASSLSRAGATYEQYF
>.|TRBJ2-3|.|TRBV5-6
TGTGCCAGCAGCTTGCAAGGGGGGTCTACGCAGTATTTT
CASSLQGGSTQYF
>.|TRBJ2-1|TRBD2|TRBV7-9
TGTGCCAGCAGCCCGGGCGGACTAGATTGGAATGAGCAGTTCTTC
CASSPGGLDWNEQFF
>.|TRBJ1-2|.|TRBV29-1
TGCAGCGTTTCAAGGGAGGACTATGGCTACACCTTC
CSVSREDYGYTF
>few|TRBJ2-1|TRBD2|TRBV5-6
TGTGCCAGCAGCTCGGGACTAGCGGGAGTGTTGACCTACAATGAGCAGTTCTTC
CASSSGLAGVLTYNEQFF
>once|TRBJ2-2|.|TRBV25-1
TGTGCCAGCAGTAATCGTCCCGGGGAGCTGTTTTTT
CASSNRPGELFF
>.|TRBJ2-7|.|TRBV5-3
TGTGCCAGCAGCTTGGCCGGCGCCTCCTACGAGCAGTACTTC
CASSLAGASYEQYF
>.|TRBJ2-7|TRBD2|TRBV5-1
TGCGCCAGCAGCCTAAAGCGGGAGACGCTCTACGAGCAGTACTTC
CASSLKRETLYEQYF
>.|TRBJ2-3|TRBD2|TRBV7-9
TGTGCCAGCAGCCCAGGGACTAGCGGGAGTGATACGCAGTATTTT
CASSPGTSGSDTQYF
>.|TRBJ2-1|TRBD1|TRBV9
TGTGCCAGCAGCGTATTTGACAGGGGGCGATTTGATGAGCAGTTCTTC
CASSVFDRGRFDEQFF
>.|TRBJ2-5|TRBD2|TRBV5-1
TGCGCCAGCAGCTTGGGACTAGCGGGAGTAGAGACCCAGTACTTC
CASSLGLAGVETQYF
>.|TRBJ2-7|.|TRBV27
TGTGCCAGCAGTTTCGGCCAGGCCTACGAGCAGTACTTC
CASSFGQAYEQYF
>.|TRBJ1-5|.|TRBV28
TGTGCCAGCAGTTTGGGTCAGCCCCAGCATTTT
CASSLGQPQHF
>.|TRBJ2-1|TRBD2|TRBV10-3
TGTGCCATCAGTCCTACCAGTAGCGGGAGCCGAAATGAGCAGTTCTTC
CAISPTSSGSRNEQFF
>few|TRBJ1-1|.|TRBV7-9
TGTGCCAGCAGCTTATGGGGGGGTGACGCTTTCTTT
CASSLWGGDAFF
>.|TRBJ1-1|.|TRBV5-4
TGTGCCAGCAGCTCGGAGGGATATCTTGCTTTCTTT
CASSSEGYLAFF
>.|TRBJ2-1|.|TRBV7-8
TGTGCCAGCAGCTTAGAGTACGGGAGTGGGCAGTTCTTC
CASSLEYGSGQFF
>.|TRBJ2-7|TRBD2|TRBV6-5
TGTGCCAGCAGAAGGCTAGCGGAGGGGTCCTACGAGCAGTACTTC
CASRRLAEGSYEQYF
>.|TRBJ1-2|TRBD1|TRBV28
TGTGCCAGCAGTTTAGGGACAGTAGCTAACTATGGCTACACCTTC
CASSLGTVANYGYTF
>.|TRBJ1-1|TRBD1|TRBV28
TGTGCCAGCAGTTCCCCCCGGGACAGGGGGAGCGCTGAAGCTTTCTTT
CASSSPRDRGSAEAFF
>.|TRBJ2-7|.|TRBV7-3
TGTGCCAGCAGCTTAATCTCGGGAGTGTACGAGCAGTACTTC
CASSLISGVYEQYF
>.|TRBJ1-2|.|TRBV5-6
TGTGCCAGCAGCTTGGGACAGCTGAACTATGGCTACACCTTC
CASSLGQLNYGYTF
>once|TRBJ1-1|.|TRBV29-1
TGCAGCGTACTCGACAGGCCCGGAGGAAACACTGAAGCTTTCTTT
CSVLDRPGGNTEAFF
>.|TRBJ2-5|.|TRBV28
TGTGCCAGCAGTTCCCTCATCGGCGAGACCCAGTACTTC
CASSSLIGETQYF
>.|TRBJ1-1|.|TRBV2
TGTGCCAGCAGCCTGTGGCAGGGCGAATCCATGAACACTGAAGCTTTCTTT
CASSLWQGESMNTEAFF
>.|TRBJ2-2|.|TRBV5-4
TGTGCCAGCAGCTTGGGGCGTACCGGGGAGCTGTTTTTT
CASSLGRTGELFF
>.|TRBJ2-6|TRBD2|TRBV29-1
TGCAGCGTTGAAGTTTGGAGCGGGAGAAGTGGGGCCAACGTCCTGACTTTC
CSVEVWSGRSGANVLTF
>.|TRBJ1-1|TRBD1|TRBV7-8
TGTGCCAGCAGCCAACAGGGGAGGCTAAACACTGAAGCTTTCTTT
CASSQQGRLNTEAFF
>.|TRBJ2-2|TRBD2|TRBV7-9
TGTGCCAGCAGCTTAGGTCTAGCGGGAGTAGGGGGGGAGCTGTTTTTT
CASSLGLAGVGGELFF
>.|TRBJ2-6|.|TRBV30
TGTGCCTGGAGTTGGGGCTCCGGGGCCAACGTCCTGACTTTC
CAWSWGSGANVLTF
>.|TRBJ1-2|.|TRBV30
TGTGCCTGGACGGACAGCCCTAGGGGCTACACCTTC
CAWTDSPRGYTF
>.|TRBJ2-6|TRBD1|TRBV11-1
TGTGCCAGCAGCTCCTTTAACAGGGGGCCAGGGGCCAACGTCCTGACTTTC
CASSSFNRGPGANVLTF
>.|TRBJ2-7|.|TRBV28
TGTGCCAGCAGTTCCTGGGGAGTGGCTCCCTATAACTACGAGCAGTACTTC
CASSSWGVAPYNYEQYF
>.|TRBJ2-2|TRBD2|TRBV7-9
TGTGCCAGCAGGGGGCAGCGGGAGAACACCGGGGAGCTGTTTTTT
CASRGQRENTGELFF
>.|TRBJ2-7|TRBD1|TRBV9
TGTGCCAGCAGCTCCGCGGGACAGGACTACGAGCAGTACTTC
CASSSAGQDYEQYF
>.|TRBJ2-5|TRBD1|TRBV10-1
TGCGCCAGCAGGGATAAAGACAGGGGCACGGAGACCCAGTACTTC
CASRDKDRGTETQYF
>.|TRBJ2-5|.|TRBV9
TGTGCCAGCAGCGTTTCCGCTAGTCAAGAGACCCAGTACTTC
CASSVSASQETQYF
>.|TRBJ2-1|TRBD2|TRBV7-3
TGTGCCAGCAGCCCAACGGGAGGGTTTGGACACAATGAGCAGTTCTTC
CASSPTGGFGHNEQFF
>.|TRBJ2-1|.|TRBV5-6
TGTGCCAGCAGCTTGGTCGGGGGTGGTCTTGAGCAGTTCTTC
CASSLVGGGLEQFF
>.|TRBJ1-4|.|TRBV4-2
TGTGCCAGCAGCCAAGATAGCAGGGCTACTAATGAAAAACTGTTTTTT
CASSQDSRATNEKLFF
>.|TRBJ2-7|.|TRBV7-8
TGTGCCAGCAGCGTAGAACCCTCCAGCTCCTACGAGCAGTACTTC
CASSVEPSSSYEQYF
>.|TRBJ2-1|.|TRBV11-2
TGTGCCAGCGATAAATACGCCTCCTACAATGAGCAGTTCTTC
CASDKYASYNEQFF